This T cell receptor (beta chain) appears in the sequencing data of a study of shared clonotypes between healthy human individuals. The ends were cut back, 0 bases at V and 5 bases at J, with 5 bases in the middle. The CDR3 runs 13 residues. CDR1 is SGHRS, CDR2 YFSETQ, per germline. Findings of the study overall: Among non-shared clonotypes, generation probabilities were lower than among those shared by all four donors.

It was across several immunoSEQ plates that each subset's genomic DNA was evenly split. Profiled with immunoSEQ multiplex PCR; TCRdb holds only in-frame clones, not every one. The table lists almost 700,000 clones, 92% of them singletons. Naive CD8 cells comprised CD45RO-negative, CCR7-positively selected cells, excluding terminally differentiated effector memory CD45RA+ cells. Donors were healthy HIV-negative adults without recently reported acute infections or vaccinations. In the case of this clone: Antigen unknown.

Sample: naive CD8+ T cells sorted from blood. V and J are TRBV5-1 and TRBJ2-2; D is uncertain. The TCR comes from a man aged 25-45 years in good health. DNA of the CDR3: TGCGCCAGCAGCTTGGAGAGGACCGGGGAGCTGTTTTTT. Translation: CASSLERTGELFF. The full variable domain, completed using reference TRBV5-1 and TRBJ2-2, is KAGVTQTPRYLIKTRGQQVTLSCSPISGHRSVSWYQQTPGQGLQFLFEYFSETQRNKGNFPGRFSGRQFSNSRSEMNVSTLELGDSALYLCASSLERTGELFFGEGSRLTVL.